The subject of this entry is one TCR beta chain. Authors' methods: By means of reference gene primer amplification, nucleated cell counts were estimated. Generated by immunoSEQ multiplex PCR, the TCRdb table keeps only in-frame clones and is missing some. V and J calls and clone size are copied from that table; D and trimming were computed from the DNA. The sample lists tens of thousands of clones, over 80% seen once, with more than 3% in the top ten. J lost 7 bases, V lost 1 base, and 6 bases had no gene match. CDR3 size: 16 residues. From germline, CDR1 is KGHSH and CDR2 LQKENI. This sample is part of a study of blood T cell repertoires in COVID-19. Study-wide background: Collection of acute and convalescent COVID-19 samples took place in the United States, Italy and Spain. Sample material is recorded as cDNA or gDNA derived from T cells, B-cell-depleted T cells, or PBMCs.

Seattle cases were enrolled at active infection and followed longitudinally. The TCR comes from a man in his forties or fifties with COVID-19, enrolled during active disease. Sequences were obtained from peripheral blood. V usage is TRBV18 and J usage is TRBJ1-6; 8 positions match TRBD1. CDR3 coding DNA: TGTGCCAGCTCACCACTACCCCGGGACAGGAATTCACCCCTCCACTTT. This gives the protein CASSPLPRDRNSPLHF.